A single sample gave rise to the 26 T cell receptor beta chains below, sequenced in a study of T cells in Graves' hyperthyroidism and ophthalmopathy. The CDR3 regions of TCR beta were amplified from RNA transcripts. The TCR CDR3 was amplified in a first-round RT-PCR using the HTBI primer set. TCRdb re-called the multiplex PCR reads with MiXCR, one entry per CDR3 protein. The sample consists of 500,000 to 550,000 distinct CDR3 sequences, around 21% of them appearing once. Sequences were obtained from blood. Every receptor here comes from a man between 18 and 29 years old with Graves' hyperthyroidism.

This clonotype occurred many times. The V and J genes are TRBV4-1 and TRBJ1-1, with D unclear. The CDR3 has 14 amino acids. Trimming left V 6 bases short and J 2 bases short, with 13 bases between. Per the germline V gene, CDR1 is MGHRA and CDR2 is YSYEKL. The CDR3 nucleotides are TGCGCCAGCAGAGATCGGGATGATAACACTGAAGCTTTCTTT. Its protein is CASRDRDDNTEAFF.

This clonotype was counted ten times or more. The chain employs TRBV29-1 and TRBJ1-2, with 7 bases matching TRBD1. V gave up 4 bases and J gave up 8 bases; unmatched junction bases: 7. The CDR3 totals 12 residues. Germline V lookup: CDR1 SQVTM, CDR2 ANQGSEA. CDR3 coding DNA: TGCAGCGTTGGCACAGGGGAAGGGGGCTACACCTTC. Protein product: CSVGTGEGGYTF. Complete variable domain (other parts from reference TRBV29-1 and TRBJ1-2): SAVISQKPSRDICQRGTSLTIQCQVDSQVTMMFWYRQQPGQSLTLIATANQGSEATYESGFVIDKFPISRPNLTFSTLTVSNMSPEDSSIYLCSVGTGEGGYTFGSGTRLTVV.

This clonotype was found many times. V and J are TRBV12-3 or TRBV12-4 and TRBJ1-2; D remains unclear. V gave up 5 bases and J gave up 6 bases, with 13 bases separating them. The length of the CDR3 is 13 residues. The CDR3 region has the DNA TGTGCCAGCAGTGTAGGGCGCCCCCATGGCTACACCTTC. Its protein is CASSVGRPHGYTF.

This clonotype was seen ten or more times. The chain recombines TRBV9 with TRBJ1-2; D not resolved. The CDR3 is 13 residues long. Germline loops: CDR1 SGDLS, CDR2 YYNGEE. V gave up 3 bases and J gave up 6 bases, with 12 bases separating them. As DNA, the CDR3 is TGTGCCAGCAGCGCGAGGGTTACACATGGCTACACCTTC. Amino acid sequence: CASSARVTHGYTF.

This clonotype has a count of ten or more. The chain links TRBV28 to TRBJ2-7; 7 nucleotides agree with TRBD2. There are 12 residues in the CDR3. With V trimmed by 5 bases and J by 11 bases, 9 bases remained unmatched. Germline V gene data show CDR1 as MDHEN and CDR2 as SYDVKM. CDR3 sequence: CASSGGPAGEYF. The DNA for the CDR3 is TGTGCCAGCAGTGGAGGGCCCGCGGGGGAGTACTTC.

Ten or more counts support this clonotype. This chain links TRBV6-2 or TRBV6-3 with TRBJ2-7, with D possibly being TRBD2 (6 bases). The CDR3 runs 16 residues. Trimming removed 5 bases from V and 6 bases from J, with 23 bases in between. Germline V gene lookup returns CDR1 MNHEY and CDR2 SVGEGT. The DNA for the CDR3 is TGTGCCAGCAGTCCCTTCGGGGGACCCCCCCCCCTCGAGCAGTACTTC. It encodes CASSPFGGPPPLEQYF.

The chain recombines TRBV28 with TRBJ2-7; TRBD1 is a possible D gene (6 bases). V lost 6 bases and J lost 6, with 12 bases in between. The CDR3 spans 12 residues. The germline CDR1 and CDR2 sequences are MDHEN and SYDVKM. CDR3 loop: CASRHGQSEQYF. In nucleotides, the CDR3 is TGTGCCAGCAGACACGGACAGAGCGAGCAGTACTTC. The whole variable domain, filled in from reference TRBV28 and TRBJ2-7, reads DVKVTQSSRYLVKRTGEKVFLECVQDMDHENMFWYRQDPGLGLRLIYFSYDVKMKEKGDIPEGYSVSREKKERFSLILESASTNQTSMYLCASRHGQSEQYFGPGTRLTVT.

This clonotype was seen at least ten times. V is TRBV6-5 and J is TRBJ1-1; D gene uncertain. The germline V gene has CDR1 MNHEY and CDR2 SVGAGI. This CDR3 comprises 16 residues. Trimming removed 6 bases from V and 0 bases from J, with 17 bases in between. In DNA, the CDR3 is TGTGCCAGCAGCCCTAAGCCGGGAGAGGTGAACACTGAAGCTTTCTTT. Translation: CASSPKPGEVNTEAFF.

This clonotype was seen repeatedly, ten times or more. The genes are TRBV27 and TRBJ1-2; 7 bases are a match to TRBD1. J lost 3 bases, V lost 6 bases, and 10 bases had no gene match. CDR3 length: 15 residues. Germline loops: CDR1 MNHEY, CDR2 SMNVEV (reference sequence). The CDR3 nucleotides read TGTGCCAGCAGACCTTTACAGGGGATTGACTATGGCTACACCTTC. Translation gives CASRPLQGIDYGYTF.

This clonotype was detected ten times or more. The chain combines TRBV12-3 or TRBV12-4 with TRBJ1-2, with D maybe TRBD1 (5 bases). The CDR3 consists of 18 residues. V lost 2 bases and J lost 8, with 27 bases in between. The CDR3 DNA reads TGTGCCAGCAGTTTAAGCTCCCCACGTAGGGGCAAATCCTCGGGCTACACCTTC. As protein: CASSLSSPRRGKSSGYTF.

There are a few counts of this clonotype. This CDR3 is CASSYLLAGNTEAFF. Here the CDR3 DNA reads TGTGCCAGCAGTTATCTTCTGGCCGGGAACACTGAAGCTTTCTTT. J is TRBJ1-1 and V is TRBV6-5; D is ambiguous. Trimming removed 3 bases at V and 1 base at J, with 12 bases between. This CDR3 contains 15 residues. Germline values: CDR1 MNHEY, CDR2 SVGAGI.

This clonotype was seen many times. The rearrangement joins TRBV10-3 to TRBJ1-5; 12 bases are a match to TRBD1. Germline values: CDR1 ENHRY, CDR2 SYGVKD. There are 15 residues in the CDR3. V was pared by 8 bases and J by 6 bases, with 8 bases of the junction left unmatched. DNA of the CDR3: TGTGCCATCGGGACGGGACAGGGGGCTGTTCAGCCCCAGCATTTT. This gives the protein CAIGTGQGAVQPQHF.

DNA of the CDR3: TGTGCCCACCCGGGCGACTATGGAAACACCATATATTTT. This sequence encodes CAHPGDYGNTIYF. V gene TRBV6-1 combines with J gene TRBJ1-3; D gene unclear. The ends were cut back, 11 bases at V and 3 bases at J, with 14 bases in the middle. The V gene's germline CDR1 is MNHNS and CDR2 SASEGT. The CDR3 runs to 13 residues.

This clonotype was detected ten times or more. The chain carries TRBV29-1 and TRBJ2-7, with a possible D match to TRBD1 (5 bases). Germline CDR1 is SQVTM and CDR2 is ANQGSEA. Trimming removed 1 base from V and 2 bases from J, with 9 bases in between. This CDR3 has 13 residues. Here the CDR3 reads CSVEVTGTYEQYF. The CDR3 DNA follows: TGCAGCGTTGAAGTAACAGGAACCTACGAGCAGTACTTC.

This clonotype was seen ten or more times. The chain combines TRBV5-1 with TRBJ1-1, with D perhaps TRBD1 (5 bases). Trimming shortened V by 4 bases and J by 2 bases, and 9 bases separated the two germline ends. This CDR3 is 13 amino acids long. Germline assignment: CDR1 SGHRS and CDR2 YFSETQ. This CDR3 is CASSDQGNTEAFF. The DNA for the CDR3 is TGCGCCAGCAGCGACCAGGGAAACACTGAAGCTTTCTTT. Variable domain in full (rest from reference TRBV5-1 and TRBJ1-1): KAGVTQTPRYLIKTRGQQVTLSCSPISGHRSVSWYQQTPGQGLQFLFEYFSETQRNKGNFPGRFSGRQFSNSRSEMNVSTLELGDSALYLCASSDQGNTEAFFGQGTRLTVV.

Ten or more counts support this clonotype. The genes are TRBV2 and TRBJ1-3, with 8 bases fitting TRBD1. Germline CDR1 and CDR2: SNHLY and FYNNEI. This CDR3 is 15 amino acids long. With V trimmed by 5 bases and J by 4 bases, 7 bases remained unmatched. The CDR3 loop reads CASSTDRAGGNTIYF. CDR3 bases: TGTGCCAGCAGTACGGACAGGGCAGGGGGAAACACCATATATTTT.

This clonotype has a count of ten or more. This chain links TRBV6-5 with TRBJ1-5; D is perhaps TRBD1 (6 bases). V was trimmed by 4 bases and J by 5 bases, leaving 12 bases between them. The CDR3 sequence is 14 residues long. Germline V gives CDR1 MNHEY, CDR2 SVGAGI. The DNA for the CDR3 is TGTGCCAGCAGTTTCACAGGGTTGGATCAGCCCCAGCATTTT. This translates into CASSFTGLDQPQHF.

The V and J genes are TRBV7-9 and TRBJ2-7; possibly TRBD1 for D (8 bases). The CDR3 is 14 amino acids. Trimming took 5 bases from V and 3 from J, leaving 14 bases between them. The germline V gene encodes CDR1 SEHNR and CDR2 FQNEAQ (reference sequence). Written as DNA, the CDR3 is TGTGCCAGCAGCCAAACAGGGGGGGTCTACGAGCAGTACTTC. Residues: CASSQTGGVYEQYF.

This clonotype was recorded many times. The CDR3 spells CASSLGTGVSGELFF. The DNA for the CDR3 is TGTGCCAGCAGTTTAGGGACAGGGGTTTCCGGGGAGCTGTTTTTT. The chain links TRBV28 to TRBJ2-2; 10 bases line up with TRBD1. This CDR3 has 15 amino acids. Looked up from germline, CDR1 is MDHEN and CDR2 is SYDVKM. The ends lost 2 bases at V and 6 bases at J; junction bases unmatched: 3.

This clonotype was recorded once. CDR3 nucleotide sequence: TGTGCCAGCAACGAGCGGGGGGCCAGCACCGGGGAGCTGTTTTTT. Translation gives CASNERGASTGELFF. The chain combines TRBV6-1 with TRBJ2-2; 9 bases line up with TRBD2. Germline CDR1 reads MNHNS; CDR2 reads SASEGT. Germline trimming cut 7 bases from V and 4 bases from J; bases unmatched to any gene: 7. There are 15 residues in the CDR3.

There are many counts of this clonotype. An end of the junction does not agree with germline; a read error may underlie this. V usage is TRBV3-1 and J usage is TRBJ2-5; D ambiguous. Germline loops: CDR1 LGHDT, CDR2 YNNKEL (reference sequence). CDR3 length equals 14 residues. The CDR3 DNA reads TGTGCCAGCAACCAAGAGAGGCTTGGGCAGACCCAGTACTTC. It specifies CASNQERLGQTQYF.

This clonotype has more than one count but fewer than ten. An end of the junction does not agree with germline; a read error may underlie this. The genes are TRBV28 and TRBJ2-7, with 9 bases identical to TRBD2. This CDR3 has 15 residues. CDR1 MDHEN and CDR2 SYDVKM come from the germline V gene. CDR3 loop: CASSSLSGRPYEQYF. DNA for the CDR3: TGTGCCAGCAGTTCCCTTAGCGGGAGACCCTACGAACAGTACTTC.

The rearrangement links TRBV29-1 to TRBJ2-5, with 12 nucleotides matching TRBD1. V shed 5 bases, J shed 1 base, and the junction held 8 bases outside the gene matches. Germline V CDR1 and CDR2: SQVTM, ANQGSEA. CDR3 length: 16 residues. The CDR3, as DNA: TGCAGCGTTACCGGGACAGGGGGCCCCCGCCAAGAGACCCAGTACTTC. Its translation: CSVTGTGGPRQETQYF.

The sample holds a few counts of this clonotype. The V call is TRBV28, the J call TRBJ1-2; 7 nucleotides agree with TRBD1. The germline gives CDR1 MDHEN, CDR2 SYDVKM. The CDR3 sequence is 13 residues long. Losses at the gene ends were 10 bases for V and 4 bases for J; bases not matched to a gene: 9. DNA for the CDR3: TGTGCCATCCGCAAACAGGGGTCCTATGGCTACACCTTC. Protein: CAIRKQGSYGYTF.

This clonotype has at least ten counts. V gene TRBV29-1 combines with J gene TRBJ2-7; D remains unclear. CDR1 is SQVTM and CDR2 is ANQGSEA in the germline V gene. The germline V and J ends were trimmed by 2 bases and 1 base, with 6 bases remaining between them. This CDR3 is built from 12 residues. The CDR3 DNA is TGCAGCGTTGAAACCGTTTCCTACGAGCAGTACTTC. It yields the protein CSVETVSYEQYF.

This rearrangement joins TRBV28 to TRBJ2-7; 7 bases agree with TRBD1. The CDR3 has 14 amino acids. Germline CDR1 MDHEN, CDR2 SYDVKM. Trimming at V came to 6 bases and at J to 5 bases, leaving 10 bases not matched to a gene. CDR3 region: CASSPWGRGNEQYF. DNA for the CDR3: TGTGCCAGCAGCCCCTGGGGCAGGGGGAACGAGCAGTACTTC.